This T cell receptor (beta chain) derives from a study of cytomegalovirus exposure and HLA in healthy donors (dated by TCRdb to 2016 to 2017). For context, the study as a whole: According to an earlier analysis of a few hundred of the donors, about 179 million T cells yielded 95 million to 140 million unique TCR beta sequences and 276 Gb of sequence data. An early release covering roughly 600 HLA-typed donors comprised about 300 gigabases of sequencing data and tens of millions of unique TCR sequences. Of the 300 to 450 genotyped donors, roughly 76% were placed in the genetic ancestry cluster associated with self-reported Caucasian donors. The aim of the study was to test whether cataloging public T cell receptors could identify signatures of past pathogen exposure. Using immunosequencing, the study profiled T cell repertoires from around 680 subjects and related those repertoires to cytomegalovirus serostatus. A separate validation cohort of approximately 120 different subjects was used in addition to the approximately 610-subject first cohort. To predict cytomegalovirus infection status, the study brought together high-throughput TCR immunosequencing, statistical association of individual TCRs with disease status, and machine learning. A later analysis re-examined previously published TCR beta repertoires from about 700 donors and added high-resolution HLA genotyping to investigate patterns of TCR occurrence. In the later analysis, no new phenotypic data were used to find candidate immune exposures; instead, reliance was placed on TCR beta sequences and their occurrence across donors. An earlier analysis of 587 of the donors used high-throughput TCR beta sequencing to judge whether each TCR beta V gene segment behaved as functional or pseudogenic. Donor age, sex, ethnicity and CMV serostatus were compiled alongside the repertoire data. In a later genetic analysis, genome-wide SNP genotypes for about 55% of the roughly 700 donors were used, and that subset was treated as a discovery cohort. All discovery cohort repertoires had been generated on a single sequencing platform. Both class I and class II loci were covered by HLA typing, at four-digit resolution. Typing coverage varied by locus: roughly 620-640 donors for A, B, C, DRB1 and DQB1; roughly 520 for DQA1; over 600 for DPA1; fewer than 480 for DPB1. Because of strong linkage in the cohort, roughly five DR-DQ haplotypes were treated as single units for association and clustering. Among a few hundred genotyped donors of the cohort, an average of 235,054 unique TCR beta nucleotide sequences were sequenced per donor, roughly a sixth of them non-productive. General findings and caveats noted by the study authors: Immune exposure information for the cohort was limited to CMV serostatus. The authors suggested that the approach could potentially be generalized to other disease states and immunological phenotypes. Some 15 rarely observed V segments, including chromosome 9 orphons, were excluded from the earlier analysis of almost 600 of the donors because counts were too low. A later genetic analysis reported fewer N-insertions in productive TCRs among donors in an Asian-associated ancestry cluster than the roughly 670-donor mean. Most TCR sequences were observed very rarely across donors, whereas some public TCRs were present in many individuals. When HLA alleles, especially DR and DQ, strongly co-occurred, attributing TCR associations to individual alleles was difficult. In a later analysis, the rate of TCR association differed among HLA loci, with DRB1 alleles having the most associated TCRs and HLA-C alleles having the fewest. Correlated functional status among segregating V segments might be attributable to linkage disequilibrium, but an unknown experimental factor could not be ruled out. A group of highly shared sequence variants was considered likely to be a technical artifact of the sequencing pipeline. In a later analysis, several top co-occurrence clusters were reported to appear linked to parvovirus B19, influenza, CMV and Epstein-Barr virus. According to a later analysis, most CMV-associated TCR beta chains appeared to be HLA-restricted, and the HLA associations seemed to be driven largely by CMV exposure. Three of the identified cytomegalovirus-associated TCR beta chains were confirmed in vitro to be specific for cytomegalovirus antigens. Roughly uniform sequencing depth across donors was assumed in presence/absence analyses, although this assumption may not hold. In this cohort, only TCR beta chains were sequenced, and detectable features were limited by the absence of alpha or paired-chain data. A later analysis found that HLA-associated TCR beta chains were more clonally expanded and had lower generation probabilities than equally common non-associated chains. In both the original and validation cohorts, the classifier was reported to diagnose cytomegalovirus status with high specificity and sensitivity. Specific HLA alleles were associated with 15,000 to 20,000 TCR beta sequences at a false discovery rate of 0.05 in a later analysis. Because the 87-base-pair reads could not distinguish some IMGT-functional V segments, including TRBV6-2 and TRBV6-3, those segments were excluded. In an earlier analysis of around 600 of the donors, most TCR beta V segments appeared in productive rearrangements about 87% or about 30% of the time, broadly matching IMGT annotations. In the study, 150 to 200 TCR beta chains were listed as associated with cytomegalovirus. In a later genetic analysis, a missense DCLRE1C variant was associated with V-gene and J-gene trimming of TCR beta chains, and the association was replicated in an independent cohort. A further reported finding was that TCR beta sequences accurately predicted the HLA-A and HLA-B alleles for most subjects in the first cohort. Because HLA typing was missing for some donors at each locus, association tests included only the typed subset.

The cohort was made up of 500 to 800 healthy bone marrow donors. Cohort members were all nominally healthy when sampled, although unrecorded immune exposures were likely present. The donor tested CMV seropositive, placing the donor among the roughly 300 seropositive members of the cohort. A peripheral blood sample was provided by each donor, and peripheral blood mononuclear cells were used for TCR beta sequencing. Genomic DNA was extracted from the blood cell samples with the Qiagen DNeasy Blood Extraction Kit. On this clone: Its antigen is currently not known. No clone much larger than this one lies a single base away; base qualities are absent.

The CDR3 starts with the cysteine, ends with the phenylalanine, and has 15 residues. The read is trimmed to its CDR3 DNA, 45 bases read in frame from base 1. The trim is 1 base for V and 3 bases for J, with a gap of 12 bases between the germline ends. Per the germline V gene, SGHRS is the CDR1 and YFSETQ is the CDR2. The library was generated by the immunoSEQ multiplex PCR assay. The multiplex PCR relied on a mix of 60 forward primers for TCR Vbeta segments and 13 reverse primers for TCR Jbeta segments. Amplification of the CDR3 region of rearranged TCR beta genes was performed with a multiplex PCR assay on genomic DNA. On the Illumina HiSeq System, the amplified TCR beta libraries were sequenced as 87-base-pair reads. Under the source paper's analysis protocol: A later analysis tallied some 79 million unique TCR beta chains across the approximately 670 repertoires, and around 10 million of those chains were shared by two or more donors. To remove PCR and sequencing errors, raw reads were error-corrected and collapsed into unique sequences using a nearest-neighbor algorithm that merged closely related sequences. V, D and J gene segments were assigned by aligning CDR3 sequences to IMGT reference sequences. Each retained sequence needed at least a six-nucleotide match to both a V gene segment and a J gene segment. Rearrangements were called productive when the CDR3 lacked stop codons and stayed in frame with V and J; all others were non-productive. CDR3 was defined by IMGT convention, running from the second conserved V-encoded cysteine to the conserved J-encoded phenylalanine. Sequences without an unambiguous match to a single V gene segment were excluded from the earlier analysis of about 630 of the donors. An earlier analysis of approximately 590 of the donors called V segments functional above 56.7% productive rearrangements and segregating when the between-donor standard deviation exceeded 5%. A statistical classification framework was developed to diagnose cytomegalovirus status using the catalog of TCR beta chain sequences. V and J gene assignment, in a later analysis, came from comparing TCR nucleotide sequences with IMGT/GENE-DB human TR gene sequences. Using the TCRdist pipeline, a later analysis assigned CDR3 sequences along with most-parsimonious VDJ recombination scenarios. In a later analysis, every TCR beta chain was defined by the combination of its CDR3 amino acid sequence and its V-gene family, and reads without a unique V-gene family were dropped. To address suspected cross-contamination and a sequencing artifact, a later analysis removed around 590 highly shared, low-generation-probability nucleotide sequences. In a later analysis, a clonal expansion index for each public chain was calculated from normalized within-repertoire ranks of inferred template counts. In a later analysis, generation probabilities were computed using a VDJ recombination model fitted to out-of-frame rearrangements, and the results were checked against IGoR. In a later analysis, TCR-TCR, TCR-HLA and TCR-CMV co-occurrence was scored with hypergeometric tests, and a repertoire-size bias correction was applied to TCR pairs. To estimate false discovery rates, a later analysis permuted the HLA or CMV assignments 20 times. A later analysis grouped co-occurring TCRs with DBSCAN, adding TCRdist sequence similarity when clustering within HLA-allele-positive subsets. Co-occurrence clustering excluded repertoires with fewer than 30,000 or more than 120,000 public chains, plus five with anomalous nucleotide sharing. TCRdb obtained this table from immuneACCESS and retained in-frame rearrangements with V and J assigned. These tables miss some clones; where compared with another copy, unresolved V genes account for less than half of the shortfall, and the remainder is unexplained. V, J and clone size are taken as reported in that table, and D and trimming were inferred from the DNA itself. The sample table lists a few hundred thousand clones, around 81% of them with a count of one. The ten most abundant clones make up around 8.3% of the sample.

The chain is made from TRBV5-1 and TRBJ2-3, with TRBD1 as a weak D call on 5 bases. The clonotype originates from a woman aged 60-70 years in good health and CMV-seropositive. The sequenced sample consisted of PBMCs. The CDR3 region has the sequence CASSLSDRRTDTQYF. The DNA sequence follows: TGCGCCAGCAGCTTGAGTGACAGACGGACAGATACGCAGTATTTT.